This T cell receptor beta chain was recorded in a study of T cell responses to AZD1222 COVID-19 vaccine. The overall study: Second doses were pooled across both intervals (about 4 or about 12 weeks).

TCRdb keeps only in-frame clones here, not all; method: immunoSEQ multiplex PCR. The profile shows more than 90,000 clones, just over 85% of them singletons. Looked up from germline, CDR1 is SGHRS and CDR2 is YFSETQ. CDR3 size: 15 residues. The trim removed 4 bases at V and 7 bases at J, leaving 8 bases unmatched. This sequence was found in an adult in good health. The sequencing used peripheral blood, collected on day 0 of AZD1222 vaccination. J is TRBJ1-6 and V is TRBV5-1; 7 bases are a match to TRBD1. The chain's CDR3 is CASSERQGTNSPLHF. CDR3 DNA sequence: TGCGCCAGCAGCGAGCGACAGGGAACGAATTCACCCCTCCACTTT.